The 28 T cell receptor beta chains reported below all come from one sample, sequenced in a study of T cells in Graves' hyperthyroidism and ophthalmopathy. The CDR3 regions of TCR beta were amplified from RNA transcripts. TCR CDR3 regions were first amplified by RT-PCR with HTBI primers. Via MiXCR, TCRdb re-called the multiplex PCR reads, giving one row per CDR3 protein. The table lists about 570,000 distinct CDR3 sequences, 46% of them singletons. The sample consisted of peripheral blood or thyroid tissue (not recorded which). The receptors originated from an adult woman with Graves' disease, either hyperthyroidism or ophthalmopathy (not recorded which).

About this clonotype: A clone one base away is much larger, so this may be a read error. This CDR3 fails to terminate in the conserved phenylalanine or tryptophan, so it likely reflects a read error. The V call is TRBV25-1, the J call TRBJ1-6; D not certain. Germline lookup yields CDR1 MGHDK and CDR2 SYGVNS. The CDR3 has 14 residues. Trimming pared 1 base from V and 6 bases from J, leaving 7 bases between. CDR3 DNA sequence: TGTGCCAGCAGTGAATCCCCGTTTAATTCACCCCTCCACCTT. Encoded protein: CASSESPFNSPLHL.

This clonotype was seen many times. This rearrangement joins TRBV5-1 to TRBJ1-1, with D unresolved. V was pared by 0 bases and J by 6 bases, with 9 bases between. CDR1 is SGHRS and CDR2 is YFSETQ in the germline V gene. The CDR3 has 13 amino acids. CDR3 DNA sequence: TGCGCCAGCAGCTTGGGAGGTGCGGCTGAAGCTTTCTTT. It codes for CASSLGGAAEAFF.

A few counts support this clonotype. The genes are TRBV4-1 and TRBJ2-7; 11 bases match TRBD2. The CDR3 contains 17 residues. The germline V gene encodes CDR1 MGHRA and CDR2 YSYEKL. The trim removed 2 bases at V and 5 bases at J, leaving 11 bases unmatched. The CDR3 DNA is TGCGCCAGCAGCCAACCATTTAGCGGGAGGGCCTTCGACGAGCAGTACTTC. Protein product: CASSQPFSGRAFDEQYF.

The V call is TRBV30, the J call TRBJ1-4; 8 nucleotides align to TRBD1. CDR3 length equals 15 residues. Germline V lookup: CDR1 GTSNPN, CDR2 SVGIG (reference sequence). Trimming took 1 base from V and 8 from J; bases not matched to a gene: 9. CDR3 bases: TGTGCCTGGAGTGGTGCACAGGGGGAGGGCGAAAAACTGTTTTTT. This gives the protein CAWSGAQGEGEKLFF.

The chain combines TRBV10-3 with TRBJ2-2; tentative D call: TRBD1 (6 bases). This CDR3 has 16 amino acids. V dropped 10 bases and J dropped 5 bases, with 23 bases sitting between them. Germline CDR1 ENHRY, CDR2 SYGVKD. The CDR3 DNA sequence: TGTGCCAGTCCCGTCACCCGGGACATGGTTACCGGGGAGCTGTTTTTT. Translated: CASPVTRDMVTGELFF.

This rearrangement joins TRBV4-3 to TRBJ1-2; D is uncertain. CDR3 length equals 17 residues. V gave up 0 bases and J gave up 2 bases, with 16 bases separating them. Germline CDR1 LGHNA, CDR2 YSLEER. The CDR3 loop reads CASSQDGLGQPNYGYTF. The DNA for the CDR3 is TGCGCCAGCAGCCAAGATGGGTTGGGTCAGCCCAACTATGGCTACACCTTC.

Regarding this clonotype: Since no conserved phenylalanine or tryptophan closes the CDR3, a read error is the likely cause. The limits of the CDR3 on the DNA are not certain, so only TCRdb's listed CDR3 is given. The chain couples TRBV19 to TRBJ2-7. The CDR3 region is 13 residues in length, termini included. Germline V lookup: CDR1 LNHDA, CDR2 SQIVND (reference sequence). The CDR3 reads CASSLAGAPTSST.

This clonotype was seen repeatedly, ten times or more. This chain links TRBV5-6 with TRBJ1-2; D possibly corresponds to TRBD1 (5 bases). CDR3 length: 14 residues. Trimming removed 2 bases from V and 8 bases from J, with 16 bases in between. Germline V gives CDR1 SGHDT, CDR2 YYEEEE. This chain's CDR3 is CASSFGGSRRGYTF. The CDR3, as DNA: TGTGCCAGCAGCTTTGGGGGTTCCAGAAGAGGCTACACCTTC.

This clonotype was counted ten times or more. Mismatch with germline at one junction end may stem from a read error. The rearrangement links TRBV7-7 to TRBJ2-5; the D gene is possibly TRBD2 (7 bases). The germline gives CDR1 SSHAT, CDR2 FNYEAQ (reference sequence). This CDR3 has 13 residues. This CDR3 is CASSNGGLETQYF. The CDR3 nucleotides are TGTGCTAGCAGTAACGGGGGGCTAGAGACCCAGTACTTC.

The chain carries TRBV10-3 and TRBJ2-7, with TRBD1 identical over 7 bases. The V segment lost 6 bases and the J segment 7 bases; nucleotides outside the gene matches: 6. This CDR3 is built from 12 residues. In germline, CDR1 is ENHRY, CDR2 SYGVKD. CDR3 sequence reads: CAISKQGIEQYF. The DNA for the CDR3 is TGTGCCATCAGCAAACAGGGGATTGAGCAGTACTTC.

The chain has TRBV20-1 and TRBJ2-7; a possible D gene is TRBD2 (5 bases). The CDR3 spans 11 residues. CDR1 and CDR2 from the germline V gene are DFQATT and SNEGSKA (reference sequence). Trimming took 8 bases from V and 4 from J, leaving 12 bases between them. As DNA, the CDR3 is TGCAGTCCGCTAGGAGGTTACGAGCAGTACTTC. As protein: CSPLGGYEQYF.

In DNA form, the CDR3 reads TGTGCCAGCACTTTTATTGGCAGAACCACCTACGAGCAGTACTTC. Its translation is CASTFIGRTTYEQYF. The chain combines TRBV7-9 with TRBJ2-7; D is undetermined. The V gene lost 7 bases and the J gene lost 2 bases, with 18 bases spanning the gap. CDR3 size: 15 residues. Germline CDR1 and CDR2: SEHNR and FQNEAQ (reference sequence). The full variable domain, its missing parts supplied by reference TRBV7-9 and TRBJ2-7, is DTGVSQNPRHKITKRGQNVTFRCDPISEHNRLYWYRQTLGQGPEFLTYFQNEAQLEKSRLLSDRFSAERPKGSFSTLEIQRTEQGDSAMYLCASTFIGRTTYEQYFGPGTRLTVT.

This clonotype has ten or more counts. This chain links TRBV6-5 with TRBJ2-2; possibly TRBD2 for D (5 bases). The CDR3 is 13 amino acids. Germline CDR1 and CDR2: MNHEY and SVGAGI. Trimming cost V 2 bases and J 7 bases, with 8 bases left between them. The CDR3 DNA sequence: TGTGCCAGCAGTTACACTAGTTTCGGGGAGCTGTTTTTT. It translates to CASSYTSFGELFF.

This clonotype has a handful of counts. The chain links TRBV29-1 to TRBJ1-1, with D maybe TRBD1 (5 bases). The CDR3 runs 16 residues. Germline-derived CDR1 and CDR2 are SQVTM and ANQGSEA. V lost 6 bases, J lost 4 bases, and 24 bases lay in between. The CDR3 DNA is TGCAGCGTCGTTGGGGCCTACACAGGCGTCGCCACTGAAGCTTTCTTT. Its protein is CSVVGAYTGVATEAFF.

This clonotype was observed at least ten times. The chain links TRBV2 to TRBJ1-1, with D possibly being TRBD1 (5 bases). The CDR3 consists of 14 residues. The germline V gene encodes CDR1 SNHLY and CDR2 FYNNEI. The V gene lost 10 bases and the J gene lost 0 bases, with 15 bases spanning the gap. Written as DNA, the CDR3 is TGTGCCATCCCCCTCAGGGACTTGAACACTGAAGCTTTCTTT. This sequence encodes CAIPLRDLNTEAFF.

For this clonotype: A read error may account for a junction end that differs from germline. The V and J genes are TRBV7-9 and TRBJ1-2; weak D call: TRBD1 (5 bases). Germline CDR1 is SEHNR and CDR2 is FQNEAQ (reference sequence). The CDR3 is 12 amino acids. CDR3 loop: CAIPGTLHGHTF. The DNA of the CDR3 is TGTGCCATCCCCGGGACCCTCCATGGCCACACCTTC.

The chain combines TRBV20-1 with TRBJ1-6; D may be TRBD1 (6 bases). The germline gives CDR1 DFQATT, CDR2 SNEGSKA (reference sequence). Trimming pared 5 bases from V and 8 bases from J, leaving 13 bases between. This CDR3 comprises 13 residues. The CDR3: CSAEAGVYSPLHF. DNA of the CDR3: TGCAGTGCTGAGGCAGGGGTGTATTCACCCCTCCACTTT.

The V and J genes are TRBV29-1 and TRBJ2-7; a weak D match, TRBD1 (6 bases). The CDR3 contains 14 residues. The V end lost 1 base, the J end lost 3 bases, and 13 bases lay between the germline ends. Looked up from germline, CDR1 is SQVTM and CDR2 is ANQGSEA. As DNA, the CDR3 is TGCAGCGTTGAAGTACCAGGGGCCCTCTACGAGCAGTACTTC. It encodes CSVEVPGALYEQYF.

This clonotype was counted between two and nine times. The junction does not match germline at one end; this may be a read error. V and J are TRBV5-1 and TRBJ1-3; D is perhaps TRBD1 (5 bases). The length of the CDR3 is 14 residues. Germline CDR1 reads SGHRS; CDR2 reads YFSETQ. The CDR3 sequence is CASSLQGSGNIIYF. CDR3 nucleotide sequence: TGCGCCAGCAGCCTTCAGGGTTCTGGAAACATCATATATTTT.

This clonotype was detected ten times or more. The gene calls are TRBV4-1 and TRBJ2-5; TRBD2 might be the D (5 bases). This CDR3 is built from 15 residues. Per germline, CDR1 MGHRA and CDR2 YSYEKL. The V and J ends lost 1 base and 0 bases respectively, with 9 bases between them. In DNA, the CDR3 is TGCGCCAGCAGCCAAGCTTTAGCGAACCAAGAGACCCAGTACTTC. Translated: CASSQALANQETQYF.

This clonotype has a count of ten or more. The V gene is TRBV6-1, the J gene TRBJ1-2; D gene ambiguous. Trimming pared 2 bases from V and 3 bases from J, leaving 10 bases between. This CDR3 comprises 14 residues. Germline CDR1 and CDR2: MNHNS and SASEGT. The CDR3 is CASSESLGYYGYTF. The CDR3 region has the DNA TGTGCCAGCAGTGAAAGTCTGGGGTACTATGGCTACACCTTC.

This clonotype has at least ten counts. The chain couples TRBV20-1 to TRBJ2-2; 16 nucleotides match TRBD2. Losses at the gene ends were 5 bases for V and 6 bases for J; bases not matched to a gene: 6. This CDR3 is 16 amino acids long. The V gene's germline CDR1 is DFQATT and CDR2 SNEGSKA (reference sequence). CDR3 protein: CSAYGTSGRAAGELFF. Written as DNA, the CDR3 is TGCAGTGCTTACGGGACTAGCGGGAGGGCCGCCGGGGAGCTGTTTTTT.

This clonotype has ten or more counts. The chain recombines TRBV7-9 with TRBJ2-5; D is perhaps TRBD1 (6 bases). This CDR3 region has 14 residues. From germline, CDR1 is SEHNR and CDR2 FQNEAQ (reference sequence). The V gene lost 3 bases and the J gene lost 5 bases, with 13 bases spanning the gap. The CDR3 DNA reads TGTGCCAGCAGCTTTCTGGGGGCTCTGGAGACCCAGTACTTC. Its translation is CASSFLGALETQYF.

This clonotype was observed a few times. CDR3 coding DNA: TGTGCCATCAGGGCAGGAGACCCGAACACTGAAGCTTTCTTT. It specifies CAIRAGDPNTEAFF. This chain links TRBV10-3 with TRBJ1-1; D gene unclear. Trimming cost V 6 bases and J 1 base, with 12 bases left between them. CDR1 is ENHRY, CDR2 SYGVKD, per germline. There are 14 residues in the CDR3.

The chain has TRBV20-1 and TRBJ2-6; tentative D call: TRBD2 (5 bases). V dropped 5 bases and J dropped 2 bases, with 16 bases sitting between them. Germline V lookup: CDR1 DFQATT, CDR2 SNEGSKA (reference sequence). This CDR3 is 16 amino acids long. Here the CDR3 reads CSAPVRENTGANVLTF. The CDR3, as DNA: TGCAGTGCTCCAGTGAGGGAGAACACTGGGGCCAACGTCCTGACTTTC.

The rearrangement uses TRBV7-6 and TRBJ2-7; 10 nucleotides match TRBD2. With 4 bases clipped from V and 4 bases from J, the junction kept 7 bases outside the gene matches. The CDR3 sequence is 15 residues long. Germline assignment: CDR1 SGHVS and CDR2 FNYEAQ. CDR3 sequence reads: CASSSTSGTGYEQYF. The CDR3 nucleotides read TGTGCCAGCAGCTCCACTAGCGGGACTGGATACGAGCAGTACTTC.

This clonotype has only a few counts. It is unclear where the CDR3 begins or ends on the DNA, so no DNA is shown, and the CDR3 is as TCRdb lists it. The CDR3 is CASSRTPWGAAPGSCFF. This chain links TRBV9 with TRBJ2-2; the D call of TRBD1 is as the table states it, not checked on the DNA. With termini counted, the CDR3 has 17 amino acids. Germline lookup yields CDR1 SGDLS and CDR2 YYNGEE.

The sample holds many counts of this clonotype. One end of the junction does not line up with germline, which may come from a read error. The chain has TRBV28 and TRBJ2-5, with D perhaps TRBD1 or TRBD2 (5 bases each). The CDR3 extends over 11 amino acids. Germline V CDR1 and CDR2: MDHEN, SYDVKM. CDR3 DNA sequence: TGTGCCAGCACCTCGGGGCCCACGGTGGACTTC. As protein: CASTSGPTVDF.